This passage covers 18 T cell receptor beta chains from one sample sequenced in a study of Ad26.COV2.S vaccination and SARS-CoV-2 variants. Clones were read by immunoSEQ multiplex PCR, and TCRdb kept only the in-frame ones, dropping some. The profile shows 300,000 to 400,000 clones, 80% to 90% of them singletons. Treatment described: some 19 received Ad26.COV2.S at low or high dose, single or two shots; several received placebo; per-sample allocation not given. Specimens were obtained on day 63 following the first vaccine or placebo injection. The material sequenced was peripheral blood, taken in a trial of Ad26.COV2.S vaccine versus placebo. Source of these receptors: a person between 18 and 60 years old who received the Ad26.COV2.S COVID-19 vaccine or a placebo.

The CDR3 is CASSQEGAKNIQYF. CDR3 nucleotides: TGTGCCAGCAGCCAAGAGGGAGCCAAAAACATTCAGTACTTC. The chain couples TRBV14 to TRBJ2-4; no firm D call. Trimming shortened V by 0 bases and J by 0 bases, and 3 bases separated the two germline ends. The CDR3 loop spans 14 amino acids. CDR1 SGHDN and CDR2 FVKESK come from the germline V gene.

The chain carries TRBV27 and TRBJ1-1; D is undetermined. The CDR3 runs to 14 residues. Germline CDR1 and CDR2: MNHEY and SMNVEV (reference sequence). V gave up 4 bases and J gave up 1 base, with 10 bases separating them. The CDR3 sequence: CASSSRGRNTEAFF. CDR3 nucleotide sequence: TGTGCCAGCAGTTCTCGGGGAAGGAACACTGAAGCTTTCTTT.

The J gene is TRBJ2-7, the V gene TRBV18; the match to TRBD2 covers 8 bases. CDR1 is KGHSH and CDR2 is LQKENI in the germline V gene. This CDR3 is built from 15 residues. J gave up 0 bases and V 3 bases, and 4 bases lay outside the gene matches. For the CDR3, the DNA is TGTGCCAGCTCACCGGGCGGGGGGATCTCCTACGAGCAGTACTTC. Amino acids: CASSPGGGISYEQYF. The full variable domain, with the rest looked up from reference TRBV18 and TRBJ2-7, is NAGVMQNPRHLVRRRGQEARLRCSPMKGHSHVYWYRQLPEEGLKFMVYLQKENIIDESGMPKERFSAEFPKEGPSILRIQQVVRGDSAAYFCASSPGGGISYEQYFGPGTRLTVT.

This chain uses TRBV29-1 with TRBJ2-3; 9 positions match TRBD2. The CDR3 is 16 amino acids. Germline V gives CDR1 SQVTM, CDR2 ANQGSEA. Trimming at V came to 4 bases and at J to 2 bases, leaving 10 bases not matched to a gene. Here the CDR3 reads CSVAPRLAVFTDTQYF. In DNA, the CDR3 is TGCAGCGTTGCCCCTCGACTAGCGGTCTTCACAGATACGCAGTATTTT.

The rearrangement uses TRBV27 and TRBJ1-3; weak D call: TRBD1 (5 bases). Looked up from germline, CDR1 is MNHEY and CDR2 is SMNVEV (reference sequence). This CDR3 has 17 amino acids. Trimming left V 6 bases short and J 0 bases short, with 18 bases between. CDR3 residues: CASSPGVPHHSGNTIYF. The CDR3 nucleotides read TGTGCCAGCAGCCCGGGGGTCCCCCACCACTCTGGAAACACCATATATTTT.

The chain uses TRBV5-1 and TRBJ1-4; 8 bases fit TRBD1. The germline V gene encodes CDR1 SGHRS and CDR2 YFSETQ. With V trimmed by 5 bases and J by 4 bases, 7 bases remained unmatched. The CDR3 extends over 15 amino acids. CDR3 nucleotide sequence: TGCGCCAGCAGTTCCGGACAGGGTCTTAATGAAAAACTGTTTTTT. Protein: CASSSGQGLNEKLFF.

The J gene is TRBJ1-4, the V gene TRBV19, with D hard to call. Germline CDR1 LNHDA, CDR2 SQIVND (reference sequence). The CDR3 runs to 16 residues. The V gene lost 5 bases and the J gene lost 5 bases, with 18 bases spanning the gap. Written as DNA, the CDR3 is TGTGCCAGTAGTGTACCACGCACGGATGCCAATGAAAAACTGTTTTTT. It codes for CASSVPRTDANEKLFF.

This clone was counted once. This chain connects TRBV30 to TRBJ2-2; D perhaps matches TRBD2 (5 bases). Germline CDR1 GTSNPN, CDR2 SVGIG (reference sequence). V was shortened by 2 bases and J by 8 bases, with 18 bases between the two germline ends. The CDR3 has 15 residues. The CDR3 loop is CAWSRTGVIRGELFF. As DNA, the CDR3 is TGTGCCTGGAGTCGCACCGGGGTTATTAGGGGGGAGCTGTTTTTT.

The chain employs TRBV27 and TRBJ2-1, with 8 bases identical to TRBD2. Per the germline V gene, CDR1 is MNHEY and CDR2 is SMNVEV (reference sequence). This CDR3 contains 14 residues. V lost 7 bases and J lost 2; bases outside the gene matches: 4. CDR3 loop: CASKDGGAYNEQFF. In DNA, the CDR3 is TGTGCCAGCAAGGACGGGGGGGCCTACAATGAGCAGTTCTTC.

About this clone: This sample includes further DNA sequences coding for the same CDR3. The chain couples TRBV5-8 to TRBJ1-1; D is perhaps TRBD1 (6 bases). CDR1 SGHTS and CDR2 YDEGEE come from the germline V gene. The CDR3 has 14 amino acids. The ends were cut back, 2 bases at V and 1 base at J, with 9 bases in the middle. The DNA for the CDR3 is TGTGCCAGCAGCTTAGGACAGCGGAACACTGAAGCTTTCTTT. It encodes CASSLGQRNTEAFF.

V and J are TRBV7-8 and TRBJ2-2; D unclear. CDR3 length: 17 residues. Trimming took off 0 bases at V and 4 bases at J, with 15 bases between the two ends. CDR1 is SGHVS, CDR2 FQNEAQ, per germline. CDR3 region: CASSLARSPAGTGELFF. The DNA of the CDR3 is TGTGCCAGCAGCTTAGCGCGGTCGCCCGCCGGCACCGGGGAGCTGTTTTTT.

CDR3 sequence: CASSLGGARSYEQYF. DNA of the CDR3: TGTGCCAGCAGCTTGGGAGGGGCCCGATCTTACGAGCAGTACTTC. This sequence joins TRBV5-5 and TRBJ2-7; D tentatively reads TRBD1 or TRBD2 (5 bases each). The CDR3 runs 15 residues. Germline assignment: CDR1 SGHKS and CDR2 YYEKEE (reference sequence). V was trimmed by 0 bases and J by 4 bases, leaving 14 bases between them.

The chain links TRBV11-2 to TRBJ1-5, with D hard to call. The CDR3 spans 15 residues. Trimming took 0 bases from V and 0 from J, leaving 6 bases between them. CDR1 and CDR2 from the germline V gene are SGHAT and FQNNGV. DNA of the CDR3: TGTGCCAGCAGCTTAGATAGCAATAGCAATCAGCCCCAGCATTTT. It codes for CASSLDSNSNQPQHF.

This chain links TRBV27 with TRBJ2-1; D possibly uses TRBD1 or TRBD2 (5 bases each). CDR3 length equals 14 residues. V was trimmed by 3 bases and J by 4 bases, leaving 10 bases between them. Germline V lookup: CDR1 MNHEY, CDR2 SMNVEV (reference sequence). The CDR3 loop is CASSFEGPYNEQFF. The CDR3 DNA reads TGTGCCAGCAGTTTTGAGGGGCCATACAATGAGCAGTTCTTC.

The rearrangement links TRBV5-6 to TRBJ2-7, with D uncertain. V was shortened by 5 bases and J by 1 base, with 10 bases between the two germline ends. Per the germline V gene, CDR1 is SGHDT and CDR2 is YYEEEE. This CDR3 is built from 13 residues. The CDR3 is CASRLGESYEQYF. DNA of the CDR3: TGTGCCAGCAGACTTGGGGAATCCTACGAGCAGTACTTC.

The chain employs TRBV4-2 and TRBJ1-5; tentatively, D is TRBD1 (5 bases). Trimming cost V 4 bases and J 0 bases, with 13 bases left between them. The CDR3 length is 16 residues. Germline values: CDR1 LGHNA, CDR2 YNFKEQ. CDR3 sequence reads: CASSRGDPYSNQPQHF. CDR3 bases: TGTGCCAGCAGCCGGGGGGACCCCTATAGCAATCAGCCCCAGCATTTT.

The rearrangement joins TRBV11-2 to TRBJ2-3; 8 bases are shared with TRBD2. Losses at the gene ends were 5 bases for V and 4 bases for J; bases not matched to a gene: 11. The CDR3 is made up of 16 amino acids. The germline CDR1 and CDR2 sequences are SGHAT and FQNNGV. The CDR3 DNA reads TGTGCCAGCAGCCCCGTTTTGGCGGGGGGAGCAGATACGCAGTATTTT. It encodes CASSPVLAGGADTQYF.

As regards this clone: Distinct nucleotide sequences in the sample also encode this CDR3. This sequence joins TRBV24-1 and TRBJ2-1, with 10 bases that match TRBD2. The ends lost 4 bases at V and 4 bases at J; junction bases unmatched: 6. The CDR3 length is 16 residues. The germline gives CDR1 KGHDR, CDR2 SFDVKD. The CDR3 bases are TGTGCCACCAGTGACCCACTAGCGGGAAGTTACAATGAGCAGTTCTTC. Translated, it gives CATSDPLAGSYNEQFF.